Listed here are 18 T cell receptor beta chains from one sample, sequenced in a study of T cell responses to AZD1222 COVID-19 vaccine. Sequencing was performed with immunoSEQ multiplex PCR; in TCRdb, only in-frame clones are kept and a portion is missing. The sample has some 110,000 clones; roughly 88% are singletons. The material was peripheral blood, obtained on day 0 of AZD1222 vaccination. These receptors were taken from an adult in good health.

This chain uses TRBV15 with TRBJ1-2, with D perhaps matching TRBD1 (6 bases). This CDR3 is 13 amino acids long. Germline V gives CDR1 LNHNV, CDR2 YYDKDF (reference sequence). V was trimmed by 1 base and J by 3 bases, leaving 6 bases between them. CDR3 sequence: CATSRGQDYGYTF. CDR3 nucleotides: TGTGCCACCAGCAGAGGACAGGACTATGGCTACACCTTC.

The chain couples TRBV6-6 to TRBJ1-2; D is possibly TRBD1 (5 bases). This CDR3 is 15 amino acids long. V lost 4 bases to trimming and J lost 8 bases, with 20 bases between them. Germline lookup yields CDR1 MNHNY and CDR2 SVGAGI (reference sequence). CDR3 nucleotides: TGTGCCAGCAGTTTCCCGGGACGGCCTCCGGTGGGCTACACCTTC. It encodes CASSFPGRPPVGYTF.

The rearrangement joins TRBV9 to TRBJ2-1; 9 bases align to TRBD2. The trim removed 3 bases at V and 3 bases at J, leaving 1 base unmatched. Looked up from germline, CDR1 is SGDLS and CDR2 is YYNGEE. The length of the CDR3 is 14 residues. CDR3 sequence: CASSGLADYNEQFF. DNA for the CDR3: TGTGCCAGCAGCGGACTAGCGGACTACAATGAGCAGTTCTTC. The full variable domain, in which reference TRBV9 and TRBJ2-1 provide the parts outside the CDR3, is DSGVTQTPKHLITATGQRVTLRCSPRSGDLSVYWYQQSLDQGLQFLIQYYNGEERAKGNILERFSAQQFPDLHSELNLSSLELGDSALYFCASSGLADYNEQFFGPGTRLTVL.

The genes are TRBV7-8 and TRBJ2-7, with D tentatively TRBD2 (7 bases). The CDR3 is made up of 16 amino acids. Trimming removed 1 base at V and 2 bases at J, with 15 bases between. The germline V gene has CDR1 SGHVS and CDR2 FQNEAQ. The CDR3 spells CASSLEGGRQTYEQYF. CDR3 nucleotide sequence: TGTGCCAGCAGCTTAGAGGGGGGGAGGCAGACCTACGAGCAGTACTTC.

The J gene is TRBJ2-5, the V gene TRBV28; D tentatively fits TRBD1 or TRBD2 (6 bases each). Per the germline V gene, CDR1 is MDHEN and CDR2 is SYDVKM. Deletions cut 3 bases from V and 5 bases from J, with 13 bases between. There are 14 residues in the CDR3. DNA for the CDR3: TGTGCCAGCAGTTTCTTGGGGGGCCGGGAGACCCAGTACTTC. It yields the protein CASSFLGGRETQYF.

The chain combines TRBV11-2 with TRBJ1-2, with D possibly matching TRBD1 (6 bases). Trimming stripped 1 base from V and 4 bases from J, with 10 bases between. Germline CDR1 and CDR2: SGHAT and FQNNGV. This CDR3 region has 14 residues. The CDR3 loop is CASSLAGGGYGYTF. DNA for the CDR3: TGTGCCAGCAGCTTAGCGGGAGGGGGCTATGGCTACACCTTC.

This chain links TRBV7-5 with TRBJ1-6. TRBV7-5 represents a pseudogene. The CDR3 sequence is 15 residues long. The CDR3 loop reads CARSLDGRRHSPLHF. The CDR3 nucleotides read TGTGCCAGAAGCTTAGACGGGCGGCGGCATTCACCCCTCCACTTT.

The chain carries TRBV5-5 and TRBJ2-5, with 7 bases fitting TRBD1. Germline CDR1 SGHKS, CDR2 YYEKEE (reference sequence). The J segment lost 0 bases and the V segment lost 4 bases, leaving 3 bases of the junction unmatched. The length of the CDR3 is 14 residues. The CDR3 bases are TGTGCCAGCAGCCCACAGGGGAACCAAGAGACCCAGTACTTC. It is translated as CASSPQGNQETQYF. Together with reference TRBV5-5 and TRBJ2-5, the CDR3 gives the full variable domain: DAGVTQSPTHLIKTRGQQVTLRCSPISGHKSVSWYQQVLGQGPQFIFQYYEKEERGRGNFPDRFSARQFPNYSSELNVNALLLGDSALYLCASSPQGNQETQYFGPGTRLLVL.

The CDR3 nucleotides read TGCGCCAGCAGCCAACCGTTTGAGAACACTGAAGCTTTCTTT. It yields the protein CASSQPFENTEAFF. The chain employs TRBV4-1 and TRBJ1-1; no definite D call. Trimming pared 2 bases from V and 1 base from J, leaving 8 bases between. The CDR3 is made up of 14 amino acids. The germline gives CDR1 MGHRA, CDR2 YSYEKL.

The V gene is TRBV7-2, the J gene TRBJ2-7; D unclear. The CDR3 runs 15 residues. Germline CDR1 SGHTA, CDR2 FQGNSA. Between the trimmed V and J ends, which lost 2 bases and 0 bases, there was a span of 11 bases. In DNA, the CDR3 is TGTGCCAGCAGCTTACGCAAAGGCAGCTCCTACGAGCAGTACTTC. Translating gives CASSLRKGSSYEQYF.

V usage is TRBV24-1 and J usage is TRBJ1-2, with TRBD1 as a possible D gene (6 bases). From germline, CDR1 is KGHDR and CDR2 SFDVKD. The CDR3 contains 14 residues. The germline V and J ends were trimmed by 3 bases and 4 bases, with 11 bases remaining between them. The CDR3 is CATSDPDRTYGYTF. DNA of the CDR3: TGTGCCACCAGTGATCCGGACAGAACCTATGGCTACACCTTC.

CDR3 protein: CATSRDSTNRAYTF. The CDR3 DNA follows: TGTGCCACCAGCAGAGATTCGACGAACAGGGCATACACCTTC. The V gene is TRBV15, the J gene TRBJ1-2, with D perhaps matching TRBD1 (6 bases). CDR3 length equals 14 residues. V lost 0 bases and J lost 11, with 16 bases in between. Germline V gene data show CDR1 as LNHNV and CDR2 as YYDKDF (reference sequence).

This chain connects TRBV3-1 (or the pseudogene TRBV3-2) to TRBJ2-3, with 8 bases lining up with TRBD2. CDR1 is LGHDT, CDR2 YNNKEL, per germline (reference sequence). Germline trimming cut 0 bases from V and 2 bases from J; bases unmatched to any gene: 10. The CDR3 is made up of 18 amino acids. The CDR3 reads CASSQDQESGGDTDTQYF. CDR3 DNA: TGTGCCAGCAGCCAAGATCAGGAAAGCGGGGGTGACACAGATACGCAGTATTTT.

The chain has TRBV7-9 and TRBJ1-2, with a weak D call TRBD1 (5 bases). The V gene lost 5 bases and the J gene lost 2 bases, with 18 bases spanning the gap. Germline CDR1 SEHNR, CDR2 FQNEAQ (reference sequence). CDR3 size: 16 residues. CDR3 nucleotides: TGTGCCAGCAGCCCGACGACAGCCTCGCTCAACTATGGCTACACCTTC. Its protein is CASSPTTASLNYGYTF. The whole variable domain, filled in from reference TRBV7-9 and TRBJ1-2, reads DTGVSQNPRHKITKRGQNVTFRCDPISEHNRLYWYRQTLGQGPEFLTYFQNEAQLEKSRLLSDRFSAERPKGSFSTLEIQRTEQGDSAMYLCASSPTTASLNYGYTFGSGTRLTVV.

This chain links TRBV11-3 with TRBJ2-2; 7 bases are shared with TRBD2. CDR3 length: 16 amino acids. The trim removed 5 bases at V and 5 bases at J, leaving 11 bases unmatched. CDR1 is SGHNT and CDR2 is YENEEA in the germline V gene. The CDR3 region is CASSQIGGSATGELFF. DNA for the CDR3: TGTGCCAGCAGCCAGATCGGGGGGTCCGCGACCGGGGAGCTGTTTTTT. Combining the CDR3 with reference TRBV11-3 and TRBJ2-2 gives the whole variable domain EAGVVQSPRYKIIEKKQPVAFWCNPISGHNTLYWYLQNLGQGPELLIRYENEEAVDDSQLPKDRFSAERLKGVDSTLKIQPAELGDSAVYLCASSQIGGSATGELFFGEGSRLTVL.

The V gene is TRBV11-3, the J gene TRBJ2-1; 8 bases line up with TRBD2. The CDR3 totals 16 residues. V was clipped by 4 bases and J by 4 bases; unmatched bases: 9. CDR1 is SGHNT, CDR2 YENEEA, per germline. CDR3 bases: TGTGCCAGCAGCTATCGGGGGGGCAATGGTTACAATGAGCAGTTCTTC. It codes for CASSYRGGNGYNEQFF.

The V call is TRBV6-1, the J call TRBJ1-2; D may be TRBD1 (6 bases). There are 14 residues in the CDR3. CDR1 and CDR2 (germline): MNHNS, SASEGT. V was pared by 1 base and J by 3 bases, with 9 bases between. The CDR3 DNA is TGTGCCAGCAGTGAAGTGGGGGCGGACTATGGCTACACCTTC. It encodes CASSEVGADYGYTF.

The CDR3 here is CASSDDRSGDTQYF. The CDR3, as DNA: TGCGCCAGCAGTGATGATAGGAGTGGCGATACGCAGTATTTT. This chain links TRBV10-1 with TRBJ2-3, with no clear D. CDR3 length: 14 amino acids. V was shortened by 3 bases and J by 6 bases, with 13 bases between the two germline ends. From germline, CDR1 is WNHNN and CDR2 SYGVQD (reference sequence).